Listed below are T cell receptor beta chains from one sample, sequenced in a study of blood T cell repertoires in COVID-19. Sequenced by immunoSEQ multiplex PCR; TCRdb stores in-frame clones only, minus some. The data contain 300,000 to 350,000 clones, around 83% of them singletons. Sequenced material: peripheral blood. These receptor sequences come from a man younger than 45 with active or convalescent COVID-19. CDR3s include the opening cysteine and the closing phenylalanine or tryptophan. A D gene is named only where the DNA matches it firmly. Clone size is shown for a subset of rows, as once, few, many or a class of expanded clone.

cdr3_nt	cdr3_aa	v_call	j_call	d_call	clone_size
TGTGCCAGCAGCTTTTTCGGGGTGGAAGCCGACAATGAGCAGTTCTTC	CASSFFGVEADNEQFF	TRBV11-2	TRBJ2-1	-	-
TGTGCCAGCAGCTACGGACTAGCGGTATCCTACGAGCAGTACTTC	CASSYGLAVSYEQYF	TRBV5-4	TRBJ2-7	TRBD2	-
TGTGCCAGCAGCTTAAATTCGGGACAGGCTTATGGCTACACCTTC	CASSLNSGQAYGYTF	TRBV7-2	TRBJ1-2	TRBD1	-
TGCAGCGCCTACAGGGGGCGCGGGGAGACCCAGTACTTC	CSAYRGRGETQYF	TRBV29-1	TRBJ2-5	TRBD1	-
TGTGCCAGCAGCCAAGGGGGCGGGATGAATGGCTACACCTTC	CASSQGGGMNGYTF	TRBV3-1/TRBV3-2	TRBJ1-2	-	-
TGTGCCAGCAGCCCTTCGACAGACACTGAAGCTTTCTTT	CASSPSTDTEAFF	TRBV12-3/TRBV12-4	TRBJ1-1	-	-
TGTGCCAGCAGTTCCGACAGGCAAGATACGCAGTATTTT	CASSSDRQDTQYF	TRBV11-1	TRBJ2-3	-	few
TGTGCCAGCAGCTTGTTCGGTAGCAATCAGCCCCAGCATTTT	CASSLFGSNQPQHF	TRBV5-4	TRBJ1-5	-	-
TGTGCCAGCAGCCCCGACAGCGGGGTAGTCTATGGCTACACCTTC	CASSPDSGVVYGYTF	TRBV3-1/TRBV3-2	TRBJ1-2	-	-
TGCGCCAGCAACCGACTAGACAGCACAGATACGCAGTATTTT	CASNRLDSTDTQYF	TRBV5-1	TRBJ2-3	-	-
TGTGCCACCAGCAGCCCCCTACTAGCGGCTAGCACAGATACGCAGTATTTT	CATSSPLLAASTDTQYF	TRBV15	TRBJ2-3	TRBD2	-
TGTGCCAGCAGTTACACGGAGACAGGGGGGGAGACCCAGTACTTC	CASSYTETGGETQYF	TRBV6-2/TRBV6-3	TRBJ2-5	TRBD1	-
TGTGCCAGCAGCTTACCCGGGAGGGCCTCCGAGCAGTACTTC	CASSLPGRASEQYF	TRBV11-3	TRBJ2-7	TRBD2	-
TGTGCCAGCAGCTCCTTCCGGACAGTATATGGAAACACCATATATTTT	CASSSFRTVYGNTIYF	TRBV7-8	TRBJ1-3	-	-
TGTGCCAGCAGGCGACAGCGGGGGGGTAATGAAAAACTGTTTTTT	CASRRQRGGNEKLFF	TRBV6-5	TRBJ1-4	-	once
TGTGCCAGCATCCTAGGGGTCTCCCTCAACTACGAGCAGTACTTC	CASILGVSLNYEQYF	TRBV6-5	TRBJ2-7	-	-
TGTGCCAGCAGCTTGGTGACAAACTATGGCTACACCTTC	CASSLVTNYGYTF	TRBV7-9	TRBJ1-2	-	-
TGCGCCAGCAGCTTGGGGCAGGTGATCGGAAACACCATATATTTT	CASSLGQVIGNTIYF	TRBV5-1	TRBJ1-3	-	-
TGTGCCAGCAGTCCCCGGACAGATGGCTACACCTTC	CASSPRTDGYTF	TRBV6-5	TRBJ1-2	-	-
TGTGCCAGTACCGATCCTAGCGCGGGGAATGAGCAGTTCTTC	CASTDPSAGNEQFF	TRBV19	TRBJ2-1	-	-
TGTGCCAGCAGCGCGGGACTCCTTACGGGGACCCAGTACTTC	CASSAGLLTGTQYF	TRBV9	TRBJ2-5	-	-
TGTGCCTGGAGCCGGGACCGGGGGGCCACTGAGCAGTTCTTC	CAWSRDRGATEQFF	TRBV30	TRBJ2-1	-	-
TGTGCCAGCAGCTTGCAGACTGAAGCTTTCTTT	CASSLQTEAFF	TRBV7-8	TRBJ1-1	-	-
TGCGCCAGCAGCCCCCCAGGGGAAAATGAAAAACTGTTTTTT	CASSPPGENEKLFF	TRBV4-3	TRBJ1-4	-	-
TGTGCCAGCAGCTTAACGACAGCTTATAATTCACCCCTCCACTTT	CASSLTTAYNSPLHF	TRBV7-3	TRBJ1-6	-	-
TGTGCCAGCCGGATTGGGTGGGTAGCGGGTGGCAATGAGCAGTTCTTC	CASRIGWVAGGNEQFF	TRBV27	TRBJ2-1	TRBD2	-
TGTGCCAGCAGCCCGGGGCTAGCGGCCGCCTACGAGCAGTACTTC	CASSPGLAAAYEQYF	TRBV7-3	TRBJ2-7	TRBD2	-
TGCAGCGTTGCAGGGGGGAACACTGAAGCTTTCTTT	CSVAGGNTEAFF	TRBV29-1	TRBJ1-1	TRBD1	-
TGTGCCACCAGTGTTGCAGGGGGCGGTCAGCCCCAGCATTTT	CATSVAGGGQPQHF	TRBV24-1	TRBJ1-5	TRBD1	-
TGTGCCAGCAGCCAAGATCCCCCAGGTAGCACAGATACGCAGTATTTT	CASSQDPPGSTDTQYF	TRBV3-1/TRBV3-2	TRBJ2-3	-	-
TGTGCCAGCAGCACCGTCGGGTACGAGCAGTACTTC	CASSTVGYEQYF	TRBV28	TRBJ2-7	-	once